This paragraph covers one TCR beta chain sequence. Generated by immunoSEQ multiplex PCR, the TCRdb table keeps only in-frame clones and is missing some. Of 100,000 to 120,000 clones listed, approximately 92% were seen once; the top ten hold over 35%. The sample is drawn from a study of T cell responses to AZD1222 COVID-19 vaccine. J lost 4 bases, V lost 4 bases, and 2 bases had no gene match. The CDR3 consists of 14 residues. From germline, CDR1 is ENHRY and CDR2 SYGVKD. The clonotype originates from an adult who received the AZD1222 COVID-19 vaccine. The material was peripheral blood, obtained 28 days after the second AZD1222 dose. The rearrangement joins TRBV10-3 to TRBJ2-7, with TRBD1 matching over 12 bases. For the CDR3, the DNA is TGTGCCATCAGTGCGGGACAGGGGGCTTACGAGCAGTACTTC. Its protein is CAISAGQGAYEQYF.